The 9 T cell receptor beta chains presented below share a single source sample, sequenced in a study of cytomegalovirus exposure and HLA in healthy donors. Amplification used 60 Vbeta primers and 13 Jbeta primers. Measured with immunoSEQ multiplex PCR; TCRdb has only the in-frame clones, and not every one. This specimen shows about 150,000 clones; the ten leading clones hold approximately 1.5%. Sequencing input: PBMCs. These receptors came from a woman aged 50 to 65 in good health and CMV-seronegative.

The chain links TRBV28 to TRBJ1-1, with 8 bases aligning to TRBD1. Germline V gene data show CDR1 as MDHEN and CDR2 as SYDVKM. Trimming at V came to 6 bases and at J to 2 bases, leaving 5 bases not matched to a gene. CDR3 length equals 14 residues. CDR3 residues: CASSYRGGNTEAFF. CDR3 bases: TGTGCCAGCAGCTACAGGGGGGGCAACACTGAAGCTTTCTTT.

This chain connects TRBV27 to TRBJ2-1, with 7 positions matching TRBD1. The junction had 18 bases not matched to a gene; V was cut back by 6 bases and J by 4 bases. The CDR3 consists of 18 residues. The germline V gene encodes CDR1 MNHEY and CDR2 SMNVEV (reference sequence). The CDR3 DNA follows: TGTGCCAGCAGGGACCAACAGGGGACCAGAAGCCTTTACAATGAGCAGTTCTTC. It translates to CASRDQQGTRSLYNEQFF.

V and J are TRBV28 and TRBJ1-1, with D perhaps TRBD1 (5 bases). The CDR3 covers 15 residues. The V end was cut by 7 bases, the J end by 5 bases, with 20 bases between. Germline V lookup: CDR1 MDHEN, CDR2 SYDVKM. CDR3 in amino acids: CASTLRAGDVTEAFF. Here the CDR3 DNA reads TGTGCCAGCACCCTCAGAGCGGGGGACGTAACTGAAGCTTTCTTT. Using reference TRBV28 and TRBJ1-1 for the parts outside the CDR3, the full variable domain is DVKVTQSSRYLVKRTGEKVFLECVQDMDHENMFWYRQDPGLGLRLIYFSYDVKMKEKGDIPEGYSVSREKKERFSLILESASTNQTSMYLCASTLRAGDVTEAFFGQGTRLTVV.

V usage is TRBV5-1 and J usage is TRBJ2-3; 8 nucleotides agree with TRBD1. Trimming at V came to 4 bases and at J to 2 bases, leaving 3 bases not matched to a gene. The CDR3 has 14 residues. Germline CDR1 is SGHRS and CDR2 is YFSETQ. CDR3 loop: CASSGQGDTDTQYF. The CDR3 DNA reads TGCGCCAGCAGCGGACAGGGAGACACAGATACGCAGTATTTT.

The CDR3 sequence is CSVRTGLGGYTF. The CDR3 DNA follows: TGCAGCGTTAGGACAGGTCTGGGGGGCTACACCTTC. The J gene is TRBJ1-2, the V gene TRBV29-1, with 7 bases lining up with TRBD1. The CDR3 covers 12 residues. Per the germline V gene, CDR1 is SQVTM and CDR2 is ANQGSEA. V dropped 5 bases and J dropped 8; count of bases not matched to a gene: 8.

The chain carries TRBV6-4 and TRBJ1-5, with D maybe TRBD1 (5 bases). The CDR3 extends over 15 amino acids. Per the germline V gene, CDR1 is MRHNA and CDR2 is SNTAGT. The V gene lost 10 bases and the J gene lost 0 bases, with 16 bases spanning the gap. DNA for the CDR3: TGTGCCACCAGAGTGACAGATGATAGCAATCAGCCCCAGCATTTT. Protein: CATRVTDDSNQPQHF.

The CDR3 spells CASSTAGDGRTEAFF. CDR3 DNA: TGTGCCAGCAGTACTGCAGGGGACGGGCGCACTGAAGCTTTCTTT. The chain employs TRBV28 and TRBJ1-1; the D gene is possibly TRBD1 (6 bases). The germline V gene encodes CDR1 MDHEN and CDR2 SYDVKM. V lost 5 bases to trimming and J lost 4 bases, with 17 bases between them. The length of the CDR3 is 15 residues.

The CDR3 loop is CAISERQVPGNTIYF. DNA for the CDR3: TGTGCCATCAGTGAGCGGCAGGTACCTGGAAACACCATATATTTT. The genes are TRBV10-3 and TRBJ1-3; D uncertain. V lost 2 bases to trimming and J lost 2 bases, with 10 bases between them. The CDR3 is 15 residues long. Germline V lookup: CDR1 ENHRY, CDR2 SYGVKD.

The chain combines TRBV30 with TRBJ2-2; TRBD2 is a possible D gene (5 bases). CDR1 GTSNPN and CDR2 SVGIG come from the germline V gene (reference sequence). The CDR3 is made up of 13 amino acids. Trimming took 2 bases from V and 7 from J, leaving 11 bases between them. The CDR3 protein is CAWSQLASGELFF. In nucleotides, the CDR3 is TGTGCCTGGAGTCAATTAGCGAGCGGGGAGCTGTTTTTT. Combining the CDR3 with reference TRBV30 and TRBJ2-2 gives the whole variable domain SQTIHQWPATLVQPVGSPLSLECTVEGTSNPNLYWYRQAAGRGLQLLFYSVGIGQISSEVPQNLSASRPQDRQFILSSKKLLLSDSGFYLCAWSQLASGELFFGEGSRLTVL.